A single sample is the source of the 22 T cell receptor beta chains below, sequenced in a study of tissue T cells after allogeneic stem cell transplantation (dated 2022 in TCRdb). The method was the immunoSEQ multiplex PCR assay. What TCRdb holds here is the immuneACCESS table cut down to in-frame rearrangements. Part of the clones is not present; checked against another copy, under half of the missing clones reflect an unresolved V gene, and the others are unexplained. This sample is represented by a few thousand clones; 35% to 55% of them were singletons. The top ten constitute roughly a fifth of the sample. The sample's time point label, in plain terms: mouse harvest day 14 after allogeneic transplant. Mouse grafts combined 10^7 T-cell-depleted bone marrow cells with 10^6 splenic CD5+ T cells, given via tail vein injection. The sequenced sample was gut tissue. These receptor sequences come from a female BALB/c mouse given C57BL/6 T cells with graft-versus-host disease after an allogeneic hematopoietic cell transplant.

Concerning this clone itself: Gene names and germline match the mouse. The read comes to an end 1 residue before the CDR3 does, leaving the germline J gene to fill in the end. V usage is TRBV3 and J usage is TRBJ2-4; 9 nucleotides line up with TRBD1. After removal of 5 bases from V and 10 bases from J, the junction contained 4 bases not matched to a gene. The germline gives CDR1 SNHLY, CDR2 FYNGKV (reference sequence). This CDR3 contains 12 residues. This chain's CDR3 is CASSKGQGPLYF. CDR3 bases read: TGTGCCAGCAGCAAGGGACAGGGTCCCTTGTAC.

Notes on this clone: Mouse gene names and germline throughout. The read ends 1 residue early relative to the CDR3; the germline J gene fills the gap. The chain is built from TRBV15 and TRBJ2-5; D is tentatively TRBD1 or TRBD2 (6 bases each). CDR3 size: 15 residues. The V gene's germline CDR1 is SGHND and CDR2 FRSKSL. The V and J ends lost 1 base and 2 bases respectively, with 10 bases between them. The part of the CDR3 DNA that was read is TGTGCCAGCAGTTTAGGGGGGCGCTTCCAAGACACCCAGTAC. Its protein product is CASSLGGRFQDTQY. The full CDR3 reads CASSLGGRFQDTQYF. Using reference TRBV15 and TRBJ2-5 for the parts outside the CDR3, the full variable domain is DAGVTQTPRHEVAEKGQTIILKCEPVSGHNDLFWYRQTKIQGLELLSYFRSKSLMEDGGAFKDRFKAEMLNSSFSTLKIQPTEPKDSAVYLCASSLGGRFQDTQYFGPGTRLLVL.

This clone was observed a few times. Mouse names are used for the genes. Coverage ceases 1 residue before the CDR3 finishes, and the germline J gene fills in the end. This chain connects TRBV12-1 to TRBJ1-4; the match to TRBD1 covers 9 bases. Germline V gene sequence: CDR1 SGHSN, CDR2 HYEKVE. V dropped 2 bases and J dropped 6; count of bases not matched to a gene: 15. The CDR3 is 18 amino acids. CDR3 bases read: TGTGCCAGCTCTCCGACCGGACAGGGGAGGGACGTTGACGAAAGATTATTT. Its protein is CASSPTGQGRDVDERLF. The full CDR3 sequence reads CASSPTGQGRDVDERLFF.

This clone has more than one count but fewer than ten. The gene names given are mouse names. The read halts 1 residue ahead of the CDR3 end, with the missing end drawn from the germline J gene. This chain uses TRBV13-3 with TRBJ1-4; no definite D call. This CDR3 has 14 residues. The germline V and J ends were trimmed by 6 bases and 0 bases, with 9 bases remaining between them. From germline, CDR1 is NNHDY and CDR2 SYVADS. The chain's CDR3 is CASKASFSNERLFF. The covered CDR3 bases are TGTGCCAGCAAGGCATCCTTTTCCAACGAAAGATTATTT.

Turning to this clone: Here the gene names and germline are mouse. From the germline J gene comes the end of the CDR3, since the read stops 1 residue before it. V and J are TRBV26 and TRBJ1-3, with 9 bases identical to TRBD1. CDR1 is KGHPV, CDR2 FQNQEV, per germline (reference sequence). The length of the CDR3 is 14 residues. Trimming at V came to 4 bases and at J to 2 bases, leaving 0 bases not matched to a gene. CDR3 protein: CASSRTGAGNTLYF. Incomplete CDR3 DNA: TGTGCCAGCAGTCGGACAGGGGCTGGAAATACGCTCTAT.

This clone showed up just a few times. Here the gene names and germline are mouse. The read halts 1 residue ahead of the CDR3 end, with the missing end drawn from the germline J gene. The J gene is TRBJ2-4, the V gene TRBV13-1; no definite D call. The CDR3 has 16 amino acids. V was shortened by 0 bases and J by 1 base, with 12 bases between the two germline ends. The germline V gene has CDR1 NSHNY and CDR2 SYGAGN. CDR3 bases read: TGTGCCAGCAGTGATGCAAGGGAAAGGGGTCAAAACACCTTGTAC. Protein product: CASSDARERGQNTLY. The full CDR3 sequence reads CASSDARERGQNTLYF.

Points on this clone: Genes and germline are mouse. The read is 1 residue too short to cover the CDR3 end, so that end is filled in from the germline J gene. The V gene is TRBV26, the J gene TRBJ2-3; 12 nucleotides align to TRBD2. The CDR3 length is 15 residues. Trimming cost V 2 bases and J 3 bases; bases outside gene matches: 0. CDR1 KGHPV and CDR2 FQNQEV come from the germline V gene (reference sequence). The DNA read from the CDR3 is TGTGCCAGCAGTCTGGACTGGGGGGGCGCAGAAACGCTGTAT. This gives the protein CASSLDWGGAETLY. The full CDR3 sequence reads CASSLDWGGAETLYF.

This clone was seen a single time. Gene names refer to mouse genes. The missing CDR3 end, 1 residue past where the read stops, is filled in from the germline J gene. Distinct nucleotide sequences in the sample also encode this CDR3. This chain links TRBV31 with TRBJ2-7, with 8 bases matching TRBD2. Germline V lookup: CDR1 GKSSPN, CDR2 SITVG. After removal of 0 bases from V and 7 bases from J, the junction contained 5 bases not matched to a gene. CDR3 length: 13 residues. The CDR3 DNA, read in part, is TGTGCCTGGAGTCTGGGGGGGGCGGGGGAACAGTAC. As protein: CAWSLGGAGEQY. The CDR3 reads in full as CAWSLGGAGEQYF. The full variable domain, with the rest looked up from reference TRBV31 and TRBJ2-7, is AQTIHQWPVAEIKAVGSPLSLGCTIKGKSSPNLYWYWQATGGTLQQLFYSITVGQVESVVQLNLSASRPKDDQFILSTEKLLLSHSGFYLCAWSLGGAGEQYFGPGTRLTVL.

This clone showed up just once. Genes here carry mouse names. The CDR3 end falls 1 residue outside the read, so it is completed with the germline J gene. The chain links TRBV12-1 to TRBJ2-1; 9 bases are a match to TRBD2. Looked up from germline, CDR1 is SGHSN and CDR2 is HYEKVE. The CDR3 totals 15 residues. V trimming: 2 bases; J trimming: 3 bases; junction bases outside the gene matches: 4. CDR3 DNA (partial): TGTGCCAGCTCTCCCTCTGGGGGGGGCTATGCTGAGCAGTTC. It encodes CASSPSGGGYAEQF. The full-length CDR3 reads as CASSPSGGGYAEQFF.

In the case of this clone: Mouse gene names and germline throughout. Sequencing ends 1 residue short of the CDR3 end; the germline J gene provides the rest. The V call is TRBV23, the J call TRBJ1-1. Germline V CDR1 and CDR2: KGHTA, FQNQQP. The CDR3 is 12 amino acids. The sequenced CDR3 bases are TGCTCCAGCAGTCATCGGTTCACAGAAGTCTTC. Translated: CSSSHRFTEVF. The whole CDR3 sequence reads CSSSHRFTEVFF.

Comment on this clone: The genes and germline here are from mouse. The CDR3 goes on 1 residue after the read ends, and that part is filled in from the germline J gene. The rearrangement links TRBV12-1 to TRBJ2-4; D perhaps matches TRBD2 (6 bases). The CDR3 has 15 residues. From germline, CDR1 is SGHSN and CDR2 HYEKVE. Trimming shortened V by 4 bases and J by 10 bases, and 23 bases separated the two germline ends. CDR3 DNA (partial): TGTGCCAGCTCGCCGACTGGATGGCTCCGGAACGCCTTGTAC. Its protein is CASSPTGWLRNALY. The whole CDR3 region reads CASSPTGWLRNALYF.

On this clone: Mouse gene names apply. The DNA ends 1 residue before the CDR3 does, and the rest of the CDR3 is filled in from the germline J gene. The J gene is TRBJ1-1, the V gene TRBV15; weak D call: TRBD1 (5 bases). Germline V gene lookup returns CDR1 SGHND and CDR2 FRSKSL. The CDR3 runs 13 residues. Between the trimmed V and J ends, which lost 2 bases and 11 bases, there was a span of 15 bases. The sequenced part of the CDR3 DNA is TGTGCCAGCAGTTTACTGGGGGAGGGGAGGGTCTTC. It translates to CASSLLGEGRVF. The full CDR3 sequence reads CASSLLGEGRVFF.

Of note for this clone: The listed genes are named as in mouse. The CDR3 is cut off 1 residue early in the read; its end comes from the germline J gene. J is TRBJ2-2 and V is TRBV26; D gene ambiguous. V lost 4 bases, J lost 0 bases, and 3 bases lay in between. Germline V lookup: CDR1 KGHPV, CDR2 FQNQEV (reference sequence). The CDR3 is made up of 13 amino acids. The DNA read from the CDR3 is TGTGCCAGCAGTCCACCAAACACCGGGCAGCTCTAC. It is translated as CASSPPNTGQLY. The CDR3 in its entirety is CASSPPNTGQLYF.

Details on this clone: The gene names given are mouse names. The CDR3 end is not reached by the read, which stops 1 residue before it; the germline J gene fills it in. V and J are TRBV12-1 and TRBJ1-4; D is perhaps TRBD1 (5 bases). This CDR3 comprises 14 residues. Germline V gene lookup returns CDR1 SGHSN and CDR2 HYEKVE. Trimming removed 4 bases at V and 3 bases at J, with 11 bases between. The CDR3 region is CASSRGETNERLFF. The sequenced CDR3 bases are TGTGCCAGCTCCCGGGGGGAAACCAACGAAAGATTATTT.

Regarding this clone: Gene names are the mouse ones. The read finishes 1 residue shy of the CDR3 end, and the germline J gene is used to complete it. The V call is TRBV1, the J call TRBJ1-2; 7 nucleotides match TRBD1. V lost 6 bases to trimming and J lost 0 bases; unmatched junction nucleotides: 4. The CDR3 sequence is 14 residues long. From germline, CDR1 is NSQYPW and CDR2 LRSPGD (reference sequence). The CDR3 loop is CTCSRDSANSDYTF. The covered CDR3 bases are TGCACCTGCAGCCGGGACAGCGCAAACTCCGACTACACC.

This clone was observed a few times. Gene names follow the mouse nomenclature. The read is 1 residue too short to cover the CDR3 end, so that end is filled in from the germline J gene. V is TRBV13-3 and J is TRBJ1-1; D remains unclear. This CDR3 is built from 11 residues. Trimming took 2 bases from V and 8 from J, leaving 7 bases between them. The germline CDR1 and CDR2 sequences are NNHDY and SYVADS. The CDR3 bases that were read are TGTGCCAGCAGTGACAGGAGGGAAGTCTTC. Protein sequence: CASSDRREVF. The full CDR3 protein reads CASSDRREVFF.

A word on this clone: The genes and germline here are from mouse. The CDR3 extends 1 residue past the end of the read, so its final part is completed from the germline J gene. The rearrangement uses TRBV3 and TRBJ2-7, with D possibly being TRBD1 (5 bases). This CDR3 is 13 amino acids long. The germline gives CDR1 SNHLY, CDR2 FYNGKV (reference sequence). Trimming pared 2 bases from V and 4 bases from J, leaving 9 bases between. CDR3 amino acids: CASSLTGAYEQYF. Partial CDR3 DNA: TGTGCCAGCAGCTTAACAGGTGCTTATGAACAGTAC.

Points on this clone: All gene names here are mouse names. The sequenced fragment ends 1 residue before the CDR3 boundary, so the rest is inferred from the germline J gene. This chain joins TRBV31 and TRBJ2-5; 8 bases agree with TRBD2. Germline V lookup: CDR1 GKSSPN, CDR2 SITVG. The CDR3 is 15 residues long. V was pared by 0 bases and J by 3 bases, with 5 bases of the junction left unmatched. The CDR3 region is CAWSLSVGGQDTQYF. The sequenced CDR3 bases are TGTGCCTGGAGTCTCTCCGTGGGGGGGCAAGACACCCAGTAC.

This clone turned up a few times. Mouse gene names and germline throughout. The CDR3 end lies 1 residue beyond the end of the read and is filled in from the germline J gene. The genes are TRBV26 and TRBJ1-1; possibly TRBD1 for D (6 bases). The germline CDR1 and CDR2 sequences are KGHPV and FQNQEV (reference sequence). Trimming pared 1 base from V and 1 base from J, leaving 10 bases between. The CDR3 runs 15 residues. The CDR3 loop is CASSLWGGGNTEVFF. The DNA read from the CDR3 is TGTGCCAGCAGTCTGTGGGGAGGGGGAAACACAGAAGTCTTC.

Comments on this clone: The listed genes are named as in mouse. CDR3 DNA, as far as it was read: TGTGCCAGCTCTCTCCTGGACATCTATGAACAGTAC. Translation gives CASSLLDIYEQY. From start to end, the CDR3 is CASSLLDIYEQYF. This rearrangement joins TRBV12-1 to TRBJ2-7; a possible D gene is TRBD1 (5 bases). The read terminates 1 residue ahead of where the CDR3 ends, so the germline J gene completes it. V was clipped by 0 bases and J by 3 bases, with 8 bases between them. CDR3 length equals 13 residues. Looked up from germline, CDR1 is SGHSN and CDR2 is HYEKVE.

Concerning this clone itself: Mouse germline and gene names are used. CDR3: CASSLWGVQNTLYF. The CDR3 bases that were read are TGTGCCAGCTCTCTATGGGGGGTGCAAAACACCTTGTAC. The chain uses TRBV12-1 and TRBJ2-4; the match to TRBD2 covers 7 bases. The read terminates 1 residue before the CDR3 end, so the remaining end is supplied by the germline J gene. This CDR3 is 14 amino acids long. J lost 3 bases, V lost 1 base, and 3 bases had no gene match. Per germline, CDR1 SGHSN and CDR2 HYEKVE.

Regarding this clone: Genes and germline are mouse. The read ends 1 residue shy of where the CDR3 ends; the end is completed using the germline J gene. V gene TRBV15 combines with J gene TRBJ2-4, with D perhaps being TRBD1 or TRBD2 (6 bases each). This CDR3 is built from 14 residues. Germline V CDR1 and CDR2: SGHND, FRSKSL. Trimming took 3 bases from V and 3 from J, leaving 10 bases between them. The CDR3 spells CASSFGGGQNTLYF. CDR3 DNA, as far as it was read: TGTGCCAGCAGTTTTGGGGGCGGGCAAAACACCTTGTAC.